These T cell receptor beta chains were read from a single sample in a study of T cell repertoires in cytomegalovirus infection. The antigens these receptors bind are not known. TCRdb re-derived calls from the reads in MiXCR, one entry per CDR3 protein. The data contain about 830,000 distinct CDR3 sequences, about 31% of them seen just once; the ten biggest clones take up approximately 13%. The sequencing here drew on cultured CD8+ T cells from PBMCs, taken from culture after CMV antigen stimulation. The receptors derive from a human donor in good health (CMV status not recorded). Some clones in this sample may be carry-over from other donors' samples. Both conserved end residues are part of each CDR3. Each record gives: D gene, clone size, J gene, V gene, CDR3 protein, CDR3 DNA. The D gene is left open where the match is weak. Part of the rows lack a size; the others show once, few, many or a class for expanded clones.

>-|few|TRBJ1-3|TRBV27
CASSRGLFNSGNTIYF
TGTGCCAGCAGCCGGGGACTTTTTAACTCTGGAAACACCATATATTTT
>TRBD1|few|TRBJ1-2|TRBV27
CASSLSGTGLGYTF
TGTGCCAGCAGTTTATCAGGGACAGGGCTTGGCTACACCTTC
>-|few|TRBJ1-2|TRBV29-1
CSVENRTPNYGYTF
TGCAGCGTGGAAAACAGGACGCCTAACTATGGCTACACCTTC
>TRBD2|-|TRBJ2-4|TRBV6-2/TRBV6-3
CASSYQRGKERAKNIQYF
TGTGCCAGCAGTTACCAGCGGGGGAAAGAGAGGGCCAAAAACATTCAGTACTTC
>TRBD2|-|TRBJ2-1|TRBV6-1
CASSRLAFNEQFF
TGTGCCAGCAGTAGACTAGCGTTCAATGAGCAGTTCTTC
>-|-|TRBJ2-5|TRBV5-4
CASSTRDWGEETQYF
TGTGCCAGCAGCACCCGGGACTGGGGAGAAGAGACCCAGTACTTC
>TRBD1|-|TRBJ2-3|TRBV4-1
CASSQPGTGGRDTQYF
TGCGCCAGCAGCCAGCCCGGGACAGGGGGCCGGGATACGCAGTATTTT
>-|few|TRBJ1-5|TRBV7-9
CASSTGGVGQPQHF
TGTGCCAGCAGCACGGGGGGGGTGGGTCAGCCCCAGCATTTT
>-|few|TRBJ1-5|TRBV6-5
CASSYSGVRQPQHF
TGTGCCAGCAGTTACTCGGGGGTTCGTCAGCCCCAGCATTTT
>-|-|TRBJ1-1|TRBV7-9
CASSLDGPYGEAFF
TGTGCCAGCAGCTTAGATGGACCCTATGGGGAAGCTTTCTTT
>-|-|TRBJ2-2|TRBV5-1
CASSYRQPGELFF
TGCGCCAGCAGCTATAGACAGCCCGGGGAGCTGTTTTTT
>-|-|TRBJ2-1|TRBV7-6
CASRHSTPSYNEQFF
TGTGCCAGCAGGCATTCGACACCTTCCTACAATGAGCAGTTCTTC
>-|few|TRBJ1-4|TRBV12-3/TRBV12-4
CASSNEGDEKLFF
TGTGCCAGCAGCAACGAGGGGGATGAAAAACTGTTTTTT
>-|many|TRBJ2-7|TRBV4-1
CASSQAHHLDSSYEQYF
TGCGCCAGCAGCCAAGCCCACCACCTGGACAGTTCCTACGAGCAGTACTTC
>-|many|TRBJ1-1|TRBV7-2
CASSLGPGNTEAFF
TGTGCCAGCAGCTTAGGTCCGGGGAACACTGAAGCTTTCTTT
>-|few|TRBJ2-5|TRBV4-1
CASSQEVTGLETQYF
TGCGCCAGCAGCCAAGAAGTCACGGGATTAGAGACCCAGTACTTC
>-|-|TRBJ2-7|TRBV2
CASSENTGAGEQYF
TGTGCCAGCAGTGAAAATACGGGGGCGGGCGAGCAGTACTTC
>-|-|TRBJ1-1|TRBV6-2/TRBV6-3
CASSPDSQNTEAFF
TGTGCCAGCAGCCCGGACAGCCAGAACACTGAAGCTTTCTTT
>TRBD1|-|TRBJ2-7|TRBV6-2/TRBV6-3
CASSYISTGIDEQYF
TGTGCCAGCAGTTACATATCGACAGGGATCGACGAGCAGTACTTC
>-|-|TRBJ2-5|TRBV28
CASKKGSLVQETQYF
TGTGCCAGCAAGAAGGGGTCTCTAGTCCAAGAGACCCAGTACTTC
>-|-|TRBJ1-2|TRBV6-2/TRBV6-3
CASSYNGVDGYTF
TGTGCCAGCAGTTACAATGGGGTCGATGGCTACACCTTC
>-|-|TRBJ1-2|TRBV5-5
CASSLAAAEYGYTF
TGTGCCAGCAGCTTGGCCGCTGCTGAGTATGGCTACACCTTC
>TRBD1|-|TRBJ2-7|TRBV5-6
CASSGDRPNYEQYF
TGTGCCAGCAGCGGGGACAGGCCGAACTACGAGCAGTACTTC
>-|many|TRBJ2-3|TRBV7-2
CASSLPVDRSSAGSTDTQYF
TGTGCCAGCAGCTTACCCGTGGACAGGTCCTCAGCGGGTAGCACAGATACGCAGTATTTT
>-|many|TRBJ1-2|TRBV12-3/TRBV12-4
CASSPHLPQLNYGYTF
TGTGCCAGCAGTCCACATCTACCCCAGTTAAACTATGGCTACACCTTC